These T cell receptor beta chains were read from a single sample in a study of metastatic and nonmetastatic thyroid tumors. TCRdb re-analyzed the PCR reads through MiXCR. Of some 15,000 clones listed, about 3.5% were seen once; the top ten hold around 30%. Sequenced sample: tumor tissue. These receptors were obtained from a female donor with papillary thyroid cancer or a benign thyroid nodule (not recorded which). Some clones in this sample may be carry-over from other donors' samples. Each CDR3 is given with its conserved first and last residue. Fields, in order: V gene, clone size, J gene, D gene, CDR3 protein, CDR3 DNA. The D gene is left open where the match is weak. Rows may omit the clone size; those that give it use once, few, many or a size class.

TRBV24-1	few	TRBJ1-4	TRBD1	CATSDFAGGGKLFF	TGTGCCACCAGTGATTTTGCAGGGGGGGGAAAACTGTTTTTT
TRBV12-3/TRBV12-4	few	TRBJ1-1	-	CASTPEKGVTGAFF	TGTGCCAGCACTCCGGAAAAGGGGGTAACTGGAGCTTTCTTT
TRBV6-5	-	TRBJ1-2	TRBD1	CASSYSGTGGTGYTF	TGTGCCAGCAGTTACTCAGGGACAGGGGGTACTGGCTACACCTTC
TRBV12-3/TRBV12-4	-	TRBJ1-1	-	CASSLEFGFTEAFF	TGTGCCAGCAGTTTAGAGTTCGGGTTCACTGAAGCTTTCTTT
TRBV13	many	TRBJ1-1	-	CASGHKNTEAFF	TGTGCCAGCGGACATAAGAACACTGAAGCTTTCTTT
TRBV13	few	TRBJ2-6	-	CASSLTGANVLTF	TGCGCCAGCAGCTTAACTGGGGCCAACGTCCTGACTTTC
TRBV11-2	-	TRBJ1-1	-	CASSLEGLAMNTEAFF	TGTGCCAGCAGCTTAGAGGGCCTCGCGATGAACACTGAAGCTTTCTTT
TRBV28	-	TRBJ1-4	-	CASSLVPATNEKLFF	TGTGCCAGCAGTTTGGTGCCGGCAACTAATGAAAAACTGTTTTTT
TRBV28	few	TRBJ2-5	TRBD2	CASSFPREGETQYF	TGTGCCAGCAGTTTTCCCAGGGAGGGAGAGACCCAGTACTTC
TRBV24-1	few	TRBJ2-7	-	CATSDGGGYEQYF	TGTGCCACCAGTGATGGAGGGGGCTACGAGCAGTACTTC
TRBV6-1	-	TRBJ1-1	-	CASSEVGTEAFF	TGTGCCAGCAGTGAAGTAGGGACTGAAGCTTTCTTT
TRBV7-6	few	TRBJ2-1	-	CASSLFDSDHNEQFF	TGTGCCAGCAGCTTATTTGATAGCGACCACAATGAGCAGTTCTTC
TRBV18	-	TRBJ2-3	TRBD2	CASSPGTSGAFTDTQYF	TGTGCCAGCTCACCGGGGACTAGCGGAGCCTTCACAGATACGCAGTATTTT
TRBV28	medium-sized	TRBJ2-5	TRBD1	CASSSGQGMQETQYF	TGTGCCAGCAGTTCGGGACAGGGGATGCAAGAGACCCAGTACTTC
TRBV11-1	few	TRBJ2-1	-	CASSPNLYNEQFF	TGTGCCAGCAGCCCCAACCTGTACAATGAGCAGTTCTTC
TRBV12-3/TRBV12-4	few	TRBJ2-1	-	CASSLFDSHNEQFF	TGTGCCAGCAGTTTATTCGATAGTCATAATGAGCAGTTCTTC
TRBV27	-	TRBJ2-1	-	CASSFGQGFRKEQFF	TGTGCCAGCAGTTTCGGGCAGGGTTTCCGTAAGGAGCAGTTCTTC
TRBV7-9	-	TRBJ2-1	TRBD1	CASRPQGYYNGQFF	TGTGCCAGCAGACCACAGGGGTACTACAATGGGCAGTTCTTC
TRBV12-3/TRBV12-4	-	TRBJ2-1	TRBD1	CASSSGGGVEFF	TGTGCCAGCAGTTCAGGGGGTGGGGTAGAGTTCTTC
TRBV7-6	medium-sized	TRBJ2-7	TRBD2	CASSPVVSGSASSYEQYF	TGTGCCAGCAGCCCAGTGGTTAGCGGGAGCGCCAGCTCCTACGAGCAGTACTTC
TRBV20-1	many	TRBJ1-2	TRBD1	CSASFRKTGTNYGYTF	TGCAGTGCTAGTTTTAGAAAGACAGGGACTAACTATGGCTACACCTTC
TRBV11-1	few	TRBJ2-7	TRBD2	CASSLGSGRSPEQYF	TGTGCCAGCAGCTTAGGTAGCGGGAGAAGCCCCGAGCAGTACTTC
TRBV27	many	TRBJ2-2	TRBD2	CASSLWEGANTGELFF	TGTGCCAGCAGTTTATGGGAGGGAGCGAACACCGGGGAGCTGTTTTTT
TRBV6-5	few	TRBJ2-7	-	CASSYGGFGSYEQYF	TGTGCCAGCAGTTACGGCGGGTTTGGGTCCTACGAGCAGTACTTC
TRBV12-5	-	TRBJ1-1	-	CASGLGTSMNTEAFF	TGTGCTAGTGGTTTGGGCACCTCCATGAACACTGAAGCTTTCTTT
TRBV27	-	TRBJ2-7	-	CASSPPSVPTEQYF	TGTGCCAGCAGTCCCCCTTCCGTACCAACCGAGCAGTACTTC
TRBV20-1	-	TRBJ1-1	-	CSATKQVLNTEAFF	TGCAGTGCTACAAAGCAGGTGCTGAACACTGAAGCTTTCTTT
TRBV6-2/TRBV6-3	few	TRBJ2-3	-	CASSYRAGSTDTQYF	TGTGCCAGCAGTTACCGGGCGGGAAGCACAGATACGCAGTATTTT